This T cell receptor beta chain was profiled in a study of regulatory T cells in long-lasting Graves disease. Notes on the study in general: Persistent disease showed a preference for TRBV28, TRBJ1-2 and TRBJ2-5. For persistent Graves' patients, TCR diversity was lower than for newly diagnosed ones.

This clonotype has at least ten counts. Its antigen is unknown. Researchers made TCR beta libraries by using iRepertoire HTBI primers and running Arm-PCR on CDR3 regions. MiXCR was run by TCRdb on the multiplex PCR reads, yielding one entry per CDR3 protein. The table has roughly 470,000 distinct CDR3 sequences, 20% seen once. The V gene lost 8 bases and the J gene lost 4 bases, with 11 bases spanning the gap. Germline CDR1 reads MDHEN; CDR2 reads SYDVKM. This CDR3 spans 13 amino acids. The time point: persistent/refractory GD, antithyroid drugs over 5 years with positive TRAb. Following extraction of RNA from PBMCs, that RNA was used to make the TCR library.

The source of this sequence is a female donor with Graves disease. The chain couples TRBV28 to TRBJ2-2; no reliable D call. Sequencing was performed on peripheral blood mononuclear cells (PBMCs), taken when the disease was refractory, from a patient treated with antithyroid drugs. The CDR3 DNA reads TGTGCCAGCTTGGCAGGTCCCACCGGGGAGCTGTTTTTT. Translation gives CASLAGPTGELFF.